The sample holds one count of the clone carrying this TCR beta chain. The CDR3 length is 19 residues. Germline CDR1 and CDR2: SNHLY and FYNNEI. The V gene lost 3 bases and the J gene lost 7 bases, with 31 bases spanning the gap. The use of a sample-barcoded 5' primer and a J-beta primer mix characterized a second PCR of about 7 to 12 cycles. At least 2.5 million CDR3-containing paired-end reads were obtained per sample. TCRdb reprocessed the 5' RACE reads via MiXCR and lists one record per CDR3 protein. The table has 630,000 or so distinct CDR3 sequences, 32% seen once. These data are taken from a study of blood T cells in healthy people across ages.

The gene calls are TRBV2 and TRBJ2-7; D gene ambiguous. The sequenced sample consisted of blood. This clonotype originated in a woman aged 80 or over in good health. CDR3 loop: CASSEDARRIAPRSNEQYF. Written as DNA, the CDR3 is TGTGCCAGCAGTGAGGATGCGAGGCGCATCGCCCCTAGGAGTAATGAGCAGTACTTC.